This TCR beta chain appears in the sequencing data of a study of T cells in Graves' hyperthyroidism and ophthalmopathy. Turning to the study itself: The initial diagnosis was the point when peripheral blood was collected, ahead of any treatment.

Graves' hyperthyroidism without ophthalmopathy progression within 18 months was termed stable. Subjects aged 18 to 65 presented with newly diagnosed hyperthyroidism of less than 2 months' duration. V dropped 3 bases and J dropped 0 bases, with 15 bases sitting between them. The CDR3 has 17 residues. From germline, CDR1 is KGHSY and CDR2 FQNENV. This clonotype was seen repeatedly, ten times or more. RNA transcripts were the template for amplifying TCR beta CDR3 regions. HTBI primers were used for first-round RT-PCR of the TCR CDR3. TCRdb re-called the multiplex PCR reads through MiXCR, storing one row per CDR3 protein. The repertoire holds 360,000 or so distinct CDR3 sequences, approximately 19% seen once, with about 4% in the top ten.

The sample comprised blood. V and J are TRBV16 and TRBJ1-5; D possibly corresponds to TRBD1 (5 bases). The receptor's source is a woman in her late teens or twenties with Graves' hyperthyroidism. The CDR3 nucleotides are TGTGCCAGCAGCCACCTAAAGGGCAGGGATAGCAATCAGCCCCAGCATTTT. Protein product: CASSHLKGRDSNQPQHF.